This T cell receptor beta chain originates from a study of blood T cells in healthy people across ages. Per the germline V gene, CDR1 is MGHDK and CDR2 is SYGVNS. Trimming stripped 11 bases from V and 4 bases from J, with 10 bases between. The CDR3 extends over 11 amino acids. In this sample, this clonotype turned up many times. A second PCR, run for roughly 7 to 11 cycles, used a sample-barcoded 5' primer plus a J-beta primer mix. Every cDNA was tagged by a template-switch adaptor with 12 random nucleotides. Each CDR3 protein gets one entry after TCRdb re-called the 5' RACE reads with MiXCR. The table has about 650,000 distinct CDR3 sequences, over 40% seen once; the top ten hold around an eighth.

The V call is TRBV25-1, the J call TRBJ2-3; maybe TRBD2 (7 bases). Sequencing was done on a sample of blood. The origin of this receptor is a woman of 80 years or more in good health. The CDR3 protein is CARGAPDTQYF. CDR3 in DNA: TGTGCCCGGGGGGCCCCAGATACGCAGTATTTT.